The 14 T cell receptor beta chains presented below share a single source sample, sequenced in a study of blood T cell repertoires in COVID-19 (dated by TCRdb to the early 2020s). Receptor amplification or capture employed the immunoSEQ multiplex PCR assay. TCRdb retrieved this table from immuneACCESS and kept in-frame rearrangements only. Not all clones are present; in checked studies, unresolved V genes account for under half, and no reason is known for the remainder. In this sample the table shows 90,000 to 130,000 clones, about 75% of which occur a single time. The top ten clones comprise roughly 16% of the sample. Sequencing was performed on peripheral blood. The receptors stem from a woman of 80 years or more with active or convalescent COVID-19.

The chain employs TRBV4-3 and TRBJ2-2; 7 nucleotides agree with TRBD1. Looked up from germline, CDR1 is LGHNA and CDR2 is YSLEER. The J segment lost 0 bases and the V segment lost 4 bases, leaving 5 bases of the junction unmatched. The CDR3 length is 16 residues. The CDR3 loop reads CASSPLGTANTGELFF. The CDR3 DNA reads as TGCGCCAGCAGCCCCTTAGGGACAGCGAACACCGGGGAGCTGTTTTTT.

The sample holds a few counts of this clone. The rearrangement links TRBV28 to TRBJ2-7; no firm D call. Between the trimmed V and J ends, which lost 3 bases and 2 bases, there was a span of 14 bases. The CDR3 loop spans 15 amino acids. Germline CDR1 MDHEN, CDR2 SYDVKM. CDR3 amino acids: CASSFAPGTTYEQYF. In nucleotides, the CDR3 is TGTGCCAGCAGTTTTGCGCCGGGTACCACCTACGAGCAGTACTTC.

The V call is TRBV9, the J call TRBJ2-2; 9 bases are a match to TRBD2. With V trimmed by 1 base and J by 3 bases, 1 base remained unmatched. CDR1 and CDR2 from the germline V gene are SGDLS and YYNGEE. This CDR3 is 15 amino acids long. CDR3 bases: TGTGCCAGCAGCGTATTAGCGGGAGACACCGGGGAGCTGTTTTTT. It encodes CASSVLAGDTGELFF.

The chain has TRBV28 and TRBJ1-5; a possible D gene is TRBD1 (5 bases). V was cut by 5 bases and J by 5 bases, with 13 bases left in between. Looked up from germline, CDR1 is MDHEN and CDR2 is SYDVKM. There are 14 residues in the CDR3. The CDR3 region has the DNA TGTGCCAGCAGTACCACCGGGGGGGATCAGCCCCAGCATTTT. Residues: CASSTTGGDQPQHF.

This clone was detected only a few times. The chain carries TRBV28 and TRBJ2-5; 7 nucleotides match TRBD1. The CDR3 extends over 17 amino acids. V was pared by 7 bases and J by 1 base, with 15 bases of the junction left unmatched. Per the germline V gene, CDR1 is MDHEN and CDR2 is SYDVKM. CDR3 region: CASKPTGLFSLQETQYF. As DNA, the CDR3 is TGTGCCAGCAAGCCGACAGGGTTGTTTTCCCTCCAAGAGACCCAGTACTTC.

The V gene is TRBV24-1, the J gene TRBJ2-3, with 9 bases that match TRBD2. Per the germline V gene, CDR1 is KGHDR and CDR2 is SFDVKD. The V and J ends lost 7 bases and 1 base, in that order; junction bases with no gene match: 11. The CDR3 runs 17 residues. The CDR3 reads CATRRSGRPRRTDTQYF. CDR3 nucleotide sequence: TGTGCCACCAGGCGGAGCGGGAGGCCTCGTCGCACAGATACGCAGTATTTT.

Concerning this clone itself: The sample contains more than one DNA sequence encoding this CDR3. V is TRBV6-6 and J is TRBJ2-3; D gene uncertain. The V gene lost 6 bases and the J gene lost 1 base, with 8 bases spanning the gap. This CDR3 comprises 13 residues. The germline V gene encodes CDR1 MNHNY and CDR2 SVGAGI (reference sequence). CDR3 protein: CASSPPGTDTQYF. For the CDR3, the DNA is TGTGCCAGCAGCCCCCCAGGCACAGATACGCAGTATTTT.

The rearrangement links TRBV15 to TRBJ2-4; 10 nucleotides agree with TRBD1. The CDR3 extends over 16 amino acids. Germline V CDR1 and CDR2: LNHNV, YYDKDF (reference sequence). Germline trimming cut 0 bases from V and 6 bases from J; bases unmatched to any gene: 5. CDR3 DNA sequence: TGTGCCACCAGCAGAGAGCGATGGGACAGGGGAAACATTCAGTACTTC. This encodes CATSRERWDRGNIQYF.

The chain links TRBV5-1 to TRBJ2-1; no definite D call. The germline V gene encodes CDR1 SGHRS and CDR2 YFSETQ. There are 13 residues in the CDR3. V shed 3 bases and J shed 9 bases, with 13 bases lying between them. CDR3 sequence: CASSSTARSEQFF. As DNA, the CDR3 is TGCGCCAGCAGCTCGACTGCCCGCAGTGAGCAGTTCTTC. The variable domain in full, with the rest retrieved from reference TRBV5-1 and TRBJ2-1, is KAGVTQTPRYLIKTRGQQVTLSCSPISGHRSVSWYQQTPGQGLQFLFEYFSETQRNKGNFPGRFSGRQFSNSRSEMNVSTLELGDSALYLCASSSTARSEQFFGPGTRLTVL.

V gene TRBV14 combines with J gene TRBJ2-7; 9 bases agree with TRBD2. The germline gives CDR1 SGHDN, CDR2 FVKESK. The CDR3 contains 13 residues. V lost 1 base to trimming and J lost 7 bases; unmatched junction nucleotides: 2. CDR3 nucleotides: TGTGCCAGCAGCCAAGGGCTAGCGGGGGAGCAGTACTTC. This encodes CASSQGLAGEQYF.

The CDR3 sequence is CASGRTGVNTEAFF. The DNA of the CDR3 is TGTGCTAGTGGCCGGACAGGGGTCAACACTGAAGCTTTCTTT. V is TRBV12-5 and J is TRBJ1-1; 9 positions match TRBD1. The germline CDR1 and CDR2 sequences are LGHNT and FRNRAP. Trimming took 6 bases from V and 2 from J; bases not matched to a gene: 4. The CDR3 loop spans 14 amino acids. Complete variable domain (other parts from reference TRBV12-5 and TRBJ1-1): DARVTQTPRHKVTEMGQEVTMRCQPILGHNTVFWYRQTMMQGLELLAYFRNRAPLDDSGMPKDRFSAEMPDATLATLKIQPSEPRDSAVYFCASGRTGVNTEAFFGQGTRLTVV.

The V call is TRBV5-1, the J call TRBJ2-3; 7 bases map to TRBD2. This CDR3 spans 15 amino acids. Losses at the gene ends were 6 bases for V and 3 bases for J; bases not matched to a gene: 10. CDR1 is SGHRS, CDR2 YFSETQ, per germline. Here the CDR3 reads CASNFGGRGTDTQYF. CDR3 DNA sequence: TGCGCCAGCAACTTCGGGGGGAGAGGGACAGATACGCAGTATTTT.

The rearrangement links TRBV11-2 to TRBJ2-3; D unclear. The ends were cut back, 4 bases at V and 8 bases at J, with 10 bases in the middle. The CDR3 is 12 amino acids. Germline CDR1 and CDR2: SGHAT and FQNNGV. CDR3 in DNA: TGTGCCAGCAGCTATAGCAGCTCTACGCAGTATTTT. The encoded protein is CASSYSSSTQYF. The complete variable domain, with remaining parts taken from reference TRBV11-2 and TRBJ2-3, reads EAGVAQSPRYKIIEKRQSVAFWCNPISGHATLYWYQQILGQGPKLLIQFQNNGVVDDSQLPKDRFSAERLKGVDSTLKIQPAKLEDSAVYLCASSYSSSTQYFGPGTRLTVL.

The J gene is TRBJ2-7, the V gene TRBV11-3, with TRBD1 matching 9 bases. The CDR3 consists of 16 residues. Losses at the gene ends were 2 bases for V and 6 bases for J; bases not matched to a gene: 11. Looked up from germline, CDR1 is SGHNT and CDR2 is YENEEA. The CDR3 region has the DNA TGTGCCAGCAGCTTATCCCCCACAGGGGGCTGGGGCGAGCAGTACTTC. This encodes CASSLSPTGGWGEQYF. Together with reference TRBV11-3 and TRBJ2-7, the CDR3 gives the full variable domain: EAGVVQSPRYKIIEKKQPVAFWCNPISGHNTLYWYLQNLGQGPELLIRYENEEAVDDSQLPKDRFSAERLKGVDSTLKIQPAELGDSAVYLCASSLSPTGGWGEQYFGPGTRLTVT.